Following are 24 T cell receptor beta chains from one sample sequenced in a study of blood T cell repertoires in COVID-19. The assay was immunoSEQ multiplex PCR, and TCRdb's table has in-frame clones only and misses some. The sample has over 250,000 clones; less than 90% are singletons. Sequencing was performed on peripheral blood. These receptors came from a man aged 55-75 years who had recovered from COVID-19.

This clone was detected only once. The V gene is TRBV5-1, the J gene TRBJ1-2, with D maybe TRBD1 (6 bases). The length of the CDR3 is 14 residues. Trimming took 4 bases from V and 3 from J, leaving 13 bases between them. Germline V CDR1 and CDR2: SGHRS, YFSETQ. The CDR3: CASSITQGDYGYTF. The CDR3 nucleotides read TGCGCCAGCAGCATAACACAGGGAGACTATGGCTACACCTTC.

CDR3 bases: TGCGCCAGCAGCAGGGGACAGGGAGGCACCGGGGAGCTGTTTTTT. Protein product: CASSRGQGGTGELFF. The V gene is TRBV5-1, the J gene TRBJ2-2, with 9 positions matching TRBD1. V lost 4 bases to trimming and J lost 4 bases; unmatched junction nucleotides: 5. Germline-derived CDR1 and CDR2 are SGHRS and YFSETQ. The CDR3 runs to 15 residues.

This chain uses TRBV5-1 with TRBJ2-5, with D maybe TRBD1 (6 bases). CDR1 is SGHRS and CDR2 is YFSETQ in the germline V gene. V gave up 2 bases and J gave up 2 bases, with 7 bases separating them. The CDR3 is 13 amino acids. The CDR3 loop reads CASSFGQQETQYF. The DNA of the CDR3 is TGCGCCAGCAGCTTCGGACAGCAAGAGACCCAGTACTTC.

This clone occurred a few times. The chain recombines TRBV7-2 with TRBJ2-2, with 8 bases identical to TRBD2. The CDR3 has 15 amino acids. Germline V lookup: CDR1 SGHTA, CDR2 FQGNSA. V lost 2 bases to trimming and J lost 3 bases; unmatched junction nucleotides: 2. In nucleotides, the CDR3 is TGTGCCAGCAGCTTACAGCGGGGGCACACCGGGGAGCTGTTTTTT. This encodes CASSLQRGHTGELFF. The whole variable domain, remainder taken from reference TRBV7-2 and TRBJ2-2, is GAGVSQSPSNKVTEKGKDVELRCDPISGHTALYWYRQSLGQGLEFLIYFQGNSAPDKSGLPSDRFSAERTGGSVSTLTIQRTQQEDSAVYLCASSLQRGHTGELFFGEGSRLTVL.

As DNA, the CDR3 is TGTGCCAGCAGTTTGACTAGTCCCAATGAGCAGTTCTTC. Its protein product is CASSLTSPNEQFF. The chain recombines TRBV6-2 or TRBV6-3 with TRBJ2-1; possible D gene TRBD2, 6 bases. Germline V lookup: CDR1 MNHEY, CDR2 SVGEGT. The length of the CDR3 is 13 residues. The V gene lost 4 bases and the J gene lost 6 bases, with 10 bases spanning the gap.

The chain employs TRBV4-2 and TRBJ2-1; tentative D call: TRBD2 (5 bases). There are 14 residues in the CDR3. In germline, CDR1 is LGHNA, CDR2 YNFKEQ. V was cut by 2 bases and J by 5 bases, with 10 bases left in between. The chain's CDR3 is CASSQRERNNEQFF. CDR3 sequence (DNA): TGTGCCAGCAGCCAAAGAGAGCGGAACAATGAGCAGTTCTTC.

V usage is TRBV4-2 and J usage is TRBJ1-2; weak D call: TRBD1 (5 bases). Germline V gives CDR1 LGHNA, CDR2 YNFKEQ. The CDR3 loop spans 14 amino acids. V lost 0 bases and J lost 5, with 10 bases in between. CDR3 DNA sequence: TGTGCCAGCAGCCAAGATCGGGGGGAGTATGGCTACACCTTC. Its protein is CASSQDRGEYGYTF.

DNA of the CDR3: TGTGCCTGGAGTGTGGAGGACAGGGATCAGCCCCAGCATTTT. Residues: CAWSVEDRDQPQHF. The rearrangement uses TRBV30 and TRBJ1-5, with 8 bases aligning to TRBD1. J gave up 5 bases and V 0 bases, and 3 bases lay outside the gene matches. The CDR3 covers 14 residues. The germline CDR1 and CDR2 sequences are GTSNPN and SVGIG (reference sequence).

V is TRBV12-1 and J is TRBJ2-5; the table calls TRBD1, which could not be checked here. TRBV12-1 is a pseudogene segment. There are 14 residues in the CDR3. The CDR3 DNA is TGTGCCAGCAGCGGCAGCAGGGGAGCCGGGACCCAGTACTTC. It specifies CASSGSRGAGTQYF.

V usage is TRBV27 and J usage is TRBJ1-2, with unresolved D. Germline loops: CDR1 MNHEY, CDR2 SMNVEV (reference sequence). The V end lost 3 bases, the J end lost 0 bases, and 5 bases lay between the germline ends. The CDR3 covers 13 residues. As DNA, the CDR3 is TGTGCCAGCAGTTTCCGCGCTAACTATGGCTACACCTTC. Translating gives CASSFRANYGYTF.

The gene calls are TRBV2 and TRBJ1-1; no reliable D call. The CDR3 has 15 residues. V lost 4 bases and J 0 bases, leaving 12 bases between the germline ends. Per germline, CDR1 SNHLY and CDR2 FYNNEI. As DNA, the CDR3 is TGTGCCAGCAGTGTTCTTTTCAGGATGAACACTGAAGCTTTCTTT. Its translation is CASSVLFRMNTEAFF.

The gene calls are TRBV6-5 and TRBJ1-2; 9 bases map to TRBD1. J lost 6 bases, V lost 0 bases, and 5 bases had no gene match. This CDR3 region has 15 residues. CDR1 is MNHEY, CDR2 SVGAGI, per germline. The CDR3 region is CASSYSTGTGHGYTF. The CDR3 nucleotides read TGTGCCAGCAGTTACTCGACCGGGACAGGGCATGGCTACACCTTC.

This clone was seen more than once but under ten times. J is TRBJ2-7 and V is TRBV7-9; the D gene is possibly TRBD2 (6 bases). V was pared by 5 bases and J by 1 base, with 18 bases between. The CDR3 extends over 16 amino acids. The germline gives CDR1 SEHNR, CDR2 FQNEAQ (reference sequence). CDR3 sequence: CASSTAGREDSYEQYF. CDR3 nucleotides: TGTGCCAGCAGCACGGCGGGCAGGGAGGATTCCTACGAGCAGTACTTC.

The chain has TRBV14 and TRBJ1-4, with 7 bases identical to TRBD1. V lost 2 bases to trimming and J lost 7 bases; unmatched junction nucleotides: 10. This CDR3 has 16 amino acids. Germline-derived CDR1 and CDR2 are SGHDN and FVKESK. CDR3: CASSQPRQGRGEKLFF. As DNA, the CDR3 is TGTGCCAGCAGCCAACCCAGACAGGGAAGGGGTGAAAAACTGTTTTTT.

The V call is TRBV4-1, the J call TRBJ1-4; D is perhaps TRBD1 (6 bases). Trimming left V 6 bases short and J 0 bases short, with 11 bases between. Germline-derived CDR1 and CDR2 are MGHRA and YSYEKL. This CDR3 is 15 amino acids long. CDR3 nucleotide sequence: TGCGCCAGCAGGGACAGCCTTGCAACTAATGAAAAACTGTTTTTT. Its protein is CASRDSLATNEKLFF.

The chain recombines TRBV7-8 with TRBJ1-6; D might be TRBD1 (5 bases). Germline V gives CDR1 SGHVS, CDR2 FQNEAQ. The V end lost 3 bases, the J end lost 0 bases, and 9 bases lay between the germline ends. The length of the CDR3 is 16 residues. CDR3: CASSLRDYSYNSPLHF. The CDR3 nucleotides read TGTGCCAGCAGCTTGCGGGACTACTCCTATAATTCACCCCTCCACTTT.

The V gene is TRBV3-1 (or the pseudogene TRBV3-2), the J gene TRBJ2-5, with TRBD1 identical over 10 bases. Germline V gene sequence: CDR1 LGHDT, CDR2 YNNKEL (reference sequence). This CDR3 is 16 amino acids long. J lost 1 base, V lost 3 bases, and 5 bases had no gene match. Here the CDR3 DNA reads TGTGCCAGCAGCCAGACGGGACAGGGGTTCCAAGAGACCCAGTACTTC. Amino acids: CASSQTGQGFQETQYF.

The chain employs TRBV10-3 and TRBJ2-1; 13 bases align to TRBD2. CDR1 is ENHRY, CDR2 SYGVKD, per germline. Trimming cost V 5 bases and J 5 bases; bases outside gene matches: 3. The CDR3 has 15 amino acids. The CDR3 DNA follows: TGTGCCATCAGTAGAACTAGCGGGGGGGACAATGAGCAGTTCTTC. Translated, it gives CAISRTSGGDNEQFF.

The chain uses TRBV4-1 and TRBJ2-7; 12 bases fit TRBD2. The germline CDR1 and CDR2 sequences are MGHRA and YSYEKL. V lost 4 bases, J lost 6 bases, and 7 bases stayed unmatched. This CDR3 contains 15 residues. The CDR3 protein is CASSRYLAGGLEQYF. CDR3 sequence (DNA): TGCGCCAGCAGCCGGTATCTAGCGGGGGGGCTCGAGCAGTACTTC.

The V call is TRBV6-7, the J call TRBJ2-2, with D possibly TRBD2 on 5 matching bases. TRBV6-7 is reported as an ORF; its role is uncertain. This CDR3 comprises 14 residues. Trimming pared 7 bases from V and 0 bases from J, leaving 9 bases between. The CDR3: CASIKGANTGELFF. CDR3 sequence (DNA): TGTGCCAGCATTAAGGGAGCGAACACCGGGGAGCTGTTTTTT.

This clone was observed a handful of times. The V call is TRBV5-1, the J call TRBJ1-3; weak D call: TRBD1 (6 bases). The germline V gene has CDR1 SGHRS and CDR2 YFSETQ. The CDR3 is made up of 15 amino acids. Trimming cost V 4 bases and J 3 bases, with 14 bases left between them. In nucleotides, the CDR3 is TGCGCCAGCAGCCGATTACAGGGTTTTGGAAACACCATATATTTT. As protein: CASSRLQGFGNTIYF.

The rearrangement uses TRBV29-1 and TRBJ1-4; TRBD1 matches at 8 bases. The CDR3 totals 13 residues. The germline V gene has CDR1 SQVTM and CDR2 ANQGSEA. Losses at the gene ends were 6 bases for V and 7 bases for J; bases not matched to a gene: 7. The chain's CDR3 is CSVKDRVSEKLFF. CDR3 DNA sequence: TGCAGCGTGAAGGACAGGGTTAGTGAAAAACTGTTTTTT.

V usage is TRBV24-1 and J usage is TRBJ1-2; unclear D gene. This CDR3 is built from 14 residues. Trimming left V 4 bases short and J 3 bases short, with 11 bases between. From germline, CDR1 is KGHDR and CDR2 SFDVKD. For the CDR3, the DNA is TGTGCCACCAGTGAGGGCTGGCAGGACTATGGCTACACCTTC. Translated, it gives CATSEGWQDYGYTF.

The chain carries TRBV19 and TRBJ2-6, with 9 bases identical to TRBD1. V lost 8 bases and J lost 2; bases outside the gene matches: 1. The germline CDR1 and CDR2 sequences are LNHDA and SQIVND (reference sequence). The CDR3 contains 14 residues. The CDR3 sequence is CASGDRAGANVLTF. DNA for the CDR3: TGTGCCAGTGGGGACAGGGCTGGGGCCAACGTCCTGACTTTC.